These T cell receptor beta chains were read from a single sample in a study of regulatory T cells in long-lasting Graves disease. A single record per CDR3 protein comes from TCRdb applying MiXCR to the multiplex PCR reads. The sample yields fewer than 500,000 distinct CDR3 sequences, under 20% seen once. The same sample was also studied in work on T cells in Graves' hyperthyroidism and ophthalmopathy.

This sample comprised peripheral blood mononuclear cells (PBMCs), obtained at new diagnosis, from a patient treated with antithyroid drugs. The receptor set was obtained from a man aged 35 to 55 with Graves disease. Each CDR3 is given with its conserved first and last residue. D genes are given only for firm matches. A clone size is listed for some rows: how often the clone was seen (once, few, many), or a class if it is expanded.

V gene: TRBV20-1
clone size: many
D gene: TRBD2
J gene: TRBJ2-1
CDR3 protein: CSATRDYGYNEQFF
CDR3 DNA: TGCAGTGCTACACGGGACTACGGTTACAATGAGCAGTTCTTC

V gene: TRBV19
clone size: NA
D gene: TRBD2
J gene: TRBJ2-1
CDR3 protein: CASSIFPQREGQFEQFF
CDR3 DNA: TGTGCCAGTAGTATATTTCCACAGCGGGAGGGTCAGTTTGAGCAGTTCTTC

V gene: TRBV2
clone size: NA
D gene: TRBD1
J gene: TRBJ1-1
CDR3 protein: CASSFKQGARAFF
CDR3 DNA: TGTGCCAGCAGCTTTAAACAGGGGGCCCGGGCTTTCTTT

V gene: TRBV20-1
clone size: NA
D gene: NA
J gene: TRBJ2-6
CDR3 protein: CSAGQYSSSGANVLTF
CDR3 DNA: TGCAGTGCCGGACAGTATTCATCGTCTGGGGCCAACGTCCTGACTTTC

V gene: TRBV6-2/TRBV6-3
clone size: many
D gene: TRBD2
J gene: TRBJ2-1
CDR3 protein: CASSVGSGSRNEQFF
CDR3 DNA: TGTGCCAGCAGTGTAGGTAGCGGGAGTAGAAATGAGCAGTTCTTC

V gene: TRBV5-1
clone size: NA
D gene: NA
J gene: TRBJ2-5
CDR3 protein: CASSEIGLKGQETQYF
CDR3 DNA: TGCGCCAGCAGCGAGATTGGCCTAAAAGGTCAAGAGACCCAGTACTTC

V gene: TRBV5-1
clone size: many
D gene: NA
J gene: TRBJ1-2
CDR3 protein: CASSETSTYGYTF
CDR3 DNA: TGCGCCAGCAGTGAGACAAGTACTTATGGCTACACCTTC

V gene: TRBV20-1
clone size: many
D gene: TRBD2
J gene: TRBJ2-3
CDR3 protein: CSANSGRASEDTQYF
CDR3 DNA: TGCAGTGCTAATAGCGGGAGGGCCTCGGAAGATACGCAGTATTTT

V gene: TRBV20-1
clone size: many
D gene: NA
J gene: TRBJ1-1
CDR3 protein: CSAPRRMNTEAFF
CDR3 DNA: TGCAGTGCCCCCAGGCGTATGAACACTGAAGCTTTCTTT

V gene: TRBV7-9
clone size: few
D gene: TRBD1
J gene: TRBJ2-1
CDR3 protein: CASSPRDRGLREQFF
CDR3 DNA: TGTGCCAGCAGCCCCCGGGACAGGGGGCTTCGGGAGCAGTTCTTC

V gene: TRBV20-1
clone size: NA
D gene: NA
J gene: TRBJ2-1
CDR3 protein: CSASGVDLGPRAYNEQFF
CDR3 DNA: TGCAGTGCTAGTGGCGTGGACTTAGGTCCCCGCGCCTACAATGAGCAGTTCTTC

V gene: TRBV6-2/TRBV6-3
clone size: few
D gene: NA
J gene: TRBJ1-1
CDR3 protein: CASSEGVWTEAFF
CDR3 DNA: TGTGCCAGCAGTGAAGGGGTATGGACTGAAGCTTTCTTT

V gene: TRBV11-2
clone size: many
D gene: TRBD2
J gene: TRBJ2-3
CDR3 protein: CASSSRLASIDTQYF
CDR3 DNA: TGTGCCAGCAGCTCGAGACTAGCCAGCATAGATACGCAGTATTTT

V gene: TRBV27
clone size: many
D gene: TRBD2
J gene: TRBJ2-2
CDR3 protein: CASSSIRTSGLTGELFF
CDR3 DNA: TGTGCCAGCAGTTCGATTCGGACTAGCGGCCTCACCGGGGAGCTGTTTTTT

V gene: TRBV27
clone size: few
D gene: NA
J gene: TRBJ2-5
CDR3 protein: CASRHPGVYNEQYF
CDR3 DNA: TGTGCCAGCAGGCATCCAGGGGTCTACAATGAGCAGTACTTC

V gene: TRBV28
clone size: few
D gene: TRBD1
J gene: TRBJ2-1
CDR3 protein: CASSGQGALDNEQFF
CDR3 DNA: TGTGCCAGCAGTGGACAGGGGGCGCTTGACAATGAGCAGTTCTTC

V gene: TRBV11-2
clone size: many
D gene: NA
J gene: TRBJ2-3
CDR3 protein: CASSLTGDIYTDTQYF
CDR3 DNA: TGTGCCAGCAGCTTAACTGGAGATATATATACAGATACGCAGTATTTT

V gene: TRBV27
clone size: NA
D gene: NA
J gene: TRBJ2-7
CDR3 protein: CARRQGGSSPREQYF
CDR3 DNA: TGTGCCAGGAGACAGGGAGGATCCTCTCCTAGGGAGCAGTACTTC

V gene: TRBV29-1
clone size: NA
D gene: NA
J gene: TRBJ1-3
CDR3 protein: CSVNLVGASGNTIYF
CDR3 DNA: TGCAGCGTGAACCTGGTAGGGGCCTCTGGAAACACCATATATTTT

V gene: TRBV24-1
clone size: many
D gene: NA
J gene: TRBJ2-1
CDR3 protein: CATSDPGTASYNEQFF
CDR3 DNA: TGTGCCACCAGTGACCCCGGGACGGCCAGCTACAATGAGCAGTTCTTC

V gene: TRBV30
clone size: many
D gene: NA
J gene: TRBJ1-2
CDR3 protein: CAWVRRRSLWGYTF
CDR3 DNA: TGTGCCTGGGTGAGAAGACGGAGCCTCTGGGGCTACACCTTC

V gene: TRBV2
clone size: many
D gene: NA
J gene: TRBJ2-1
CDR3 protein: CASSDSGTTSYNEQFF
CDR3 DNA: TGTGCCAGCAGTGATTCCGGGACCACCTCCTACAATGAGCAGTTCTTC

V gene: TRBV7-9
clone size: few
D gene: NA
J gene: TRBJ2-3
CDR3 protein: CASSLGPQGVTDTQYF
CDR3 DNA: TGTGCCAGCAGCTTAGGCCCCCAGGGAGTGACAGATACGCAGTATTTT

V gene: TRBV5-1
clone size: many
D gene: TRBD2
J gene: TRBJ2-5
CDR3 protein: CASSPSRAGGETQYF
CDR3 DNA: TGCGCCAGCAGCCCCAGCCGGGCGGGAGGGGAGACCCAGTACTTC

V gene: TRBV28
clone size: many
D gene: NA
J gene: TRBJ2-1
CDR3 protein: CASRSPQASYNEQFF
CDR3 DNA: TGTGCCAGCAGGTCACCCCAAGCCTCCTACAATGAGCAGTTCTTC

V gene: TRBV24-1
clone size: NA
D gene: NA
J gene: TRBJ2-1
CDR3 protein: CATSDPGTYNEQFF
CDR3 DNA: TGTGCCACCAGTGACCCAGGAACCTACAATGAGCAGTTCTTC

V gene: TRBV6-2/TRBV6-3
clone size: many
D gene: TRBD1
J gene: TRBJ2-1
CDR3 protein: CASSSGTGGDEQFF
CDR3 DNA: TGTGCCAGCAGTTCCGGGACAGGGGGCGATGAGCAGTTCTTC

V gene: TRBV6-1
clone size: many
D gene: NA
J gene: TRBJ2-1
CDR3 protein: CASIRRNEQFF
CDR3 DNA: TGTGCCAGCATCAGAAGGAATGAGCAGTTCTTC

V gene: TRBV11-2
clone size: many
D gene: NA
J gene: TRBJ2-3
CDR3 protein: CASSLVAQSTDTQYF
CDR3 DNA: TGTGCCAGCAGCTTAGTGGCCCAGAGCACAGATACGCAGTATTTT

V gene: TRBV2
clone size: many
D gene: NA
J gene: TRBJ2-7
CDR3 protein: CASSGGGGGPGEQYF
CDR3 DNA: TGTGCCAGCAGTGGGGGGGGCGGGGGTCCGGGTGAGCAGTACTTC

V gene: TRBV9
clone size: NA
D gene: NA
J gene: TRBJ2-3
CDR3 protein: CASSADPTDTQYF
CDR3 DNA: TGTGCCAGCAGCGCGGACCCAACAGATACGCAGTATTTT

V gene: TRBV12-3/TRBV12-4
clone size: many
D gene: NA
J gene: TRBJ2-1
CDR3 protein: CASSRTLQYEQFF
CDR3 DNA: TGTGCCAGCAGTCGGACCCTACAGTATGAGCAGTTCTTC

V gene: TRBV5-6
clone size: few
D gene: NA
J gene: TRBJ2-1
CDR3 protein: CASSWGNNEQFF
CDR3 DNA: TGTGCCAGCAGCTGGGGAAACAATGAGCAGTTCTTC

V gene: TRBV12-3/TRBV12-4
clone size: many
D gene: NA
J gene: TRBJ1-2
CDR3 protein: CASSLGTTKSGYTF
CDR3 DNA: TGTGCCAGCAGTTTGGGGACCACTAAGAGTGGCTACACCTTC

V gene: TRBV6-1
clone size: many
D gene: TRBD2
J gene: TRBJ2-7
CDR3 protein: CAIPLTSSGAYEQYF
CDR3 DNA: TGTGCCATTCCATTAACCTCTAGCGGAGCCTACGAGCAGTACTTC

V gene: TRBV29-1
clone size: many
D gene: NA
J gene: TRBJ2-3
CDR3 protein: CSAAGPTDTQYF
CDR3 DNA: TGCAGCGCCGCTGGGCCCACAGATACGCAGTATTTT

V gene: TRBV7-2
clone size: many
D gene: NA
J gene: TRBJ2-5
CDR3 protein: CASSLAGGRQETQYF
CDR3 DNA: TGTGCCAGCAGCTTAGCCGGGGGGCGCCAAGAGACCCAGTACTTC

V gene: TRBV11-2
clone size: NA
D gene: TRBD2
J gene: TRBJ2-2
CDR3 protein: CASSRGLAGTGELFF
CDR3 DNA: TGTGCCAGCAGCAGGGGACTAGCCGGGACCGGGGAGCTGTTTTTT

V gene: TRBV27
clone size: few
D gene: NA
J gene: TRBJ2-7
CDR3 protein: CASSLESGFYEQYF
CDR3 DNA: TGTGCCAGCAGTTTAGAGTCTGGATTCTACGAGCAGTACTTC

V gene: TRBV27
clone size: NA
D gene: NA
J gene: TRBJ2-5
CDR3 protein: CASSLAVKGETQYF
CDR3 DNA: TGTGCCAGCAGTTTGGCAGTCAAGGGGGAGACCCAGTACTTC

V gene: TRBV28
clone size: few
D gene: NA
J gene: TRBJ1-3
CDR3 protein: CASSLFGGSGGNTIYF
CDR3 DNA: TGTGCCAGCAGTTTATTTGGGGGAAGTGGTGGAAACACCATATATTTT

V gene: TRBV5-6
clone size: NA
D gene: NA
J gene: TRBJ2-1
CDR3 protein: CASSLQETARIGQFF
CDR3 DNA: TGTGCCAGCAGCTTGCAGGAGACAGCTCGCATTGGGCAGTTCTTC

V gene: TRBV3-1
clone size: many
D gene: NA
J gene: TRBJ2-1
CDR3 protein: CASSQIGRYNEQFF
CDR3 DNA: TGTGCCAGCAGCCAAATTGGGCGGTACAATGAGCAGTTCTTC

V gene: TRBV29-1
clone size: NA
D gene: TRBD2
J gene: TRBJ2-3
CDR3 protein: CSVDPRGVPGLAADTQYF
CDR3 DNA: TGCAGCGTTGATCCCAGGGGGGTACCGGGACTAGCTGCAGATACGCAGTATTTT

V gene: TRBV29-1
clone size: many
D gene: TRBD2
J gene: TRBJ2-7
CDR3 protein: CSVEEGGGYEQYF
CDR3 DNA: TGCAGCGTTGAAGAGGGGGGGGGCTACGAGCAGTACTTC

V gene: TRBV2
clone size: many
D gene: NA
J gene: TRBJ2-5
CDR3 protein: CASSASGAEETQYF
CDR3 DNA: TGTGCCAGCAGTGCCAGCGGAGCTGAAGAGACCCAGTACTTC

V gene: TRBV11-2
clone size: NA
D gene: TRBD2
J gene: TRBJ2-7
CDR3 protein: CASSLGSRALAVYEQYF
CDR3 DNA: TGTGCCAGCAGCTTAGGGTCCCGGGCTCTAGCGGTCTACGAGCAGTACTTC

V gene: TRBV12-3/TRBV12-4
clone size: many
D gene: NA
J gene: TRBJ1-1
CDR3 protein: CASSSTRVNTEAFF
CDR3 DNA: TGTGCCAGCAGTTCCACCCGGGTAAACACTGAAGCTTTCTTT

V gene: TRBV7-9
clone size: NA
D gene: NA
J gene: TRBJ2-5
CDR3 protein: CASSDLADYPQETQYF
CDR3 DNA: TGTGCCAGCAGCGACCTCGCTGACTACCCCCAAGAGACCCAGTACTTC

V gene: TRBV12-3/TRBV12-4
clone size: few
D gene: TRBD2
J gene: TRBJ2-1
CDR3 protein: CASSFRGDRTSGRQQFF
CDR3 DNA: TGTGCCAGCAGTTTTCGTGGGGACAGGACTAGCGGTCGTCAGCAGTTCTTC

V gene: TRBV9
clone size: NA
D gene: TRBD1
J gene: TRBJ2-1
CDR3 protein: CASSVGPDRVINEQFF
CDR3 DNA: TGTGCCAGCAGCGTAGGGCCGGACAGGGTTATCAATGAGCAGTTCTTC

V gene: TRBV7-9
clone size: many
D gene: TRBD2
J gene: TRBJ2-2
CDR3 protein: CASSAAGGSTGELFF
CDR3 DNA: TGTGCCAGCAGCGCAGCGGGAGGGAGCACCGGGGAGCTGTTTTTT

V gene: TRBV11-2
clone size: many
D gene: NA
J gene: TRBJ2-5
CDR3 protein: CASSFAGGGQETQYF
CDR3 DNA: TGTGCCAGCAGCTTTGCAGGGGGAGGACAAGAGACCCAGTACTTC

V gene: TRBV6-1
clone size: many
D gene: NA
J gene: TRBJ1-1
CDR3 protein: CASSELEGTEAFF
CDR3 DNA: TGTGCCAGCAGTGAATTAGAGGGCACTGAAGCTTTCTTT

V gene: TRBV11-3
clone size: NA
D gene: TRBD2
J gene: TRBJ2-7
CDR3 protein: CASSLGGRTSYEQYF
CDR3 DNA: TGTGCCAGCAGCTTGGGAGGGCGGACCTCCTACGAGCAGTACTTC

V gene: TRBV7-9
clone size: many
D gene: NA
J gene: TRBJ2-1
CDR3 protein: CASSPEGRVYNEQFF
CDR3 DNA: TGTGCCAGCAGCCCCGAGGGCAGGGTATACAATGAGCAGTTCTTC

V gene: TRBV2
clone size: once
D gene: NA
J gene: TRBJ1-1
CDR3 protein: CASSGGMNTEAFF
CDR3 DNA: TGTGCCAGCAGTGGGGGAATGAACACTGAAGCTTTCTTT

V gene: TRBV3-1
clone size: many
D gene: NA
J gene: TRBJ1-1
CDR3 protein: CASSPSGGWNTEAFF
CDR3 DNA: TGTGCCAGCAGTCCGTCGGGAGGCTGGAACACTGAAGCTTTCTTT

V gene: TRBV25-1
clone size: few
D gene: NA
J gene: TRBJ1-3
CDR3 protein: CASSEERTGNTIYF
CDR3 DNA: TGTGCCAGCAGTGAAGAGAGGACTGGAAACACCATATATTTT

V gene: TRBV14
clone size: NA
D gene: NA
J gene: TRBJ2-7
CDR3 protein: CASSQQLGLREQYF
CDR3 DNA: TGTGCCAGCAGCCAACAACTAGGGTTGAGGGAGCAGTACTTC